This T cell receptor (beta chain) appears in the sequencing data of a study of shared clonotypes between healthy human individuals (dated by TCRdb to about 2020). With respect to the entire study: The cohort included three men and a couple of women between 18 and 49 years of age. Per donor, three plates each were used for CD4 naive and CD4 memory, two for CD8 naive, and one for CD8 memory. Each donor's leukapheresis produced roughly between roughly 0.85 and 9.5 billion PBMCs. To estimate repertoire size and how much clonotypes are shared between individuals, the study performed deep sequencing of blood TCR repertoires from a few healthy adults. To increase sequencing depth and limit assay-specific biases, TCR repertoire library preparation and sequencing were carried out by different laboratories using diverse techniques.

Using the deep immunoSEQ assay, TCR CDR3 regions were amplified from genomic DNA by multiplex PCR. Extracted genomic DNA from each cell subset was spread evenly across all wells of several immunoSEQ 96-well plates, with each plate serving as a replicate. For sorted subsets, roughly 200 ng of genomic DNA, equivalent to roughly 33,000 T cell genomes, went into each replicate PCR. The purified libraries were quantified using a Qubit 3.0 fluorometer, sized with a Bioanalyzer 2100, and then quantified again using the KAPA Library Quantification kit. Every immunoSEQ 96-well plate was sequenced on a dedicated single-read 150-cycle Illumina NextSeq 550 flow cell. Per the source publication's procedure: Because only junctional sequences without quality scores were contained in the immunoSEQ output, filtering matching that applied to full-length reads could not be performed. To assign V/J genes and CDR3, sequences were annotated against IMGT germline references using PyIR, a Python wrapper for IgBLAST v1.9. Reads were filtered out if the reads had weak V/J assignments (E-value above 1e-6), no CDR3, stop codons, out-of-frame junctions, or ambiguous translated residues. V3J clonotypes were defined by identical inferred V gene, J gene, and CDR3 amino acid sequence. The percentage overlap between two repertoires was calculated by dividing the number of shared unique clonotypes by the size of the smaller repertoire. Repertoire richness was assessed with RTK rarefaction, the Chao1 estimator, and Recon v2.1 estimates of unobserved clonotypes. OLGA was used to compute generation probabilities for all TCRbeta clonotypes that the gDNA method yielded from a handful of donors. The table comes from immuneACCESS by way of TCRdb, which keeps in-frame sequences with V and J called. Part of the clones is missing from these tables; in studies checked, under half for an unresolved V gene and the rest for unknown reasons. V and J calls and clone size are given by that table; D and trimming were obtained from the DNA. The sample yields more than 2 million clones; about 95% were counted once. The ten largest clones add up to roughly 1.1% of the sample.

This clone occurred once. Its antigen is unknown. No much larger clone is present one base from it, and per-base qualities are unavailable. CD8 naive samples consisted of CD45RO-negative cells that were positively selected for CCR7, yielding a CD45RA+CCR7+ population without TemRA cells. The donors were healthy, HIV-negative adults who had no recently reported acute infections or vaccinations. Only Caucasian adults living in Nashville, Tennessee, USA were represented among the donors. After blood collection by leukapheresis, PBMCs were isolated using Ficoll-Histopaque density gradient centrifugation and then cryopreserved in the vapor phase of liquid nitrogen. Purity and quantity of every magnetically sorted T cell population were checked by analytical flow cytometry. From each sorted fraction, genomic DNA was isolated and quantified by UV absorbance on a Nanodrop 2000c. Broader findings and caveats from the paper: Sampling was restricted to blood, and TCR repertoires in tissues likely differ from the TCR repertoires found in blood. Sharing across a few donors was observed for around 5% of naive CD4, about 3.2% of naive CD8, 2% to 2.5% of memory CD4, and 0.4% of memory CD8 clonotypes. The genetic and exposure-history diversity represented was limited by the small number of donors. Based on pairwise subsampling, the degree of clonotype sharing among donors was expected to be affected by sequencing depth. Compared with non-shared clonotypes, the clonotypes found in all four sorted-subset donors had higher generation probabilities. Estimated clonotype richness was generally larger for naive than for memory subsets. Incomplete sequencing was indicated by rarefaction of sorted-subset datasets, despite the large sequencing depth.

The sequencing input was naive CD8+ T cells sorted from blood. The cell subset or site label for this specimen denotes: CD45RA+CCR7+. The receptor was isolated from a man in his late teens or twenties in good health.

CDR3 loop: CASSAPRGVTDTQYF. The nucleotide sequence is given as TGTGCCAGCAGCGCACCACGGGGGGTCACAGATACGCAGTATTTT. The sequence is built from TRBV7-9 and TRBJ2-3; TRBD2 matches 7 bases in the middle. The CDR3 starts with the cysteine, ends with the phenylalanine, and has 15 residues. Of all the DNA, just the CDR3 is kept, 45 bases in frame from base 1. Compared with germline, V lacks 5 bases and J lacks 2 bases; bases without a gene match: 7. CDR1 and CDR2 (SEHNR, FQNEAQ) derive from the germline V gene (reference sequence).